The sequence of this TCR beta chain was determined in a study of blood T cells in healthy people across ages. Study-level background: Researchers report that template switching captured about one barcoded beta molecule per two T cells.

Germline V gene data show CDR1 as MGHRA and CDR2 as YSYEKL. V was clipped by 3 bases and J by 7 bases; unmatched bases: 11. CDR3 size: 16 residues. Primed by a sample-barcoded 5' primer and a J-beta primer mix, a second PCR proceeded for 7 to 11 cycles. One entry per CDR3 protein results from TCRdb running MiXCR on the 5' RACE reads. Here the sample spans over 1,300,000 distinct CDR3 sequences, roughly 60% being singletons. The source of this sequence is a man between 18 and 29 years old in good health. What was sequenced was blood. The chain employs TRBV4-1 and TRBJ2-5; TRBD2 matches 10 bases. CDR3 amino acids: CASSQEPLAGDSTQYF. CDR3 in DNA: TGCGCCAGCAGCCAGGAACCCCTAGCGGGGGATTCGACCCAGTACTTC.